The 26 T cell receptor beta chains reported below all come from one sample, sequenced in a study of graft-versus-host responses after intestinal transplantation. Antigen specificity for these receptors is unknown. Produced via immunoSEQ multiplex PCR; TCRdb's table is partial and in-frame only. The sample comprises more than 85,000 clones, 85% to 95% of which are singletons, and around 0.07% rests with the top ten. The specimen comprised unstimulated CD8+ T cells sorted from spleen or lymph node cells, sampled before transplant. These receptors came from a human donor who was the organ donor for an intestinal transplant.

The V gene is TRBV5-5, the J gene TRBJ2-5; the D is unclear. Trimming cost V 2 bases and J 1 base, with 6 bases left between them. The CDR3 has 13 amino acids. CDR1 SGHKS and CDR2 YYEKEE come from the germline V gene (reference sequence). The CDR3: CASSLYTQETQYF. CDR3 DNA: TGTGCCAGCAGCTTATACACCCAAGAGACCCAGTACTTC.

This chain links TRBV11-2 with TRBJ1-1, with 11 bases fitting TRBD1. V lost 4 bases to trimming and J lost 11 bases; unmatched junction nucleotides: 6. CDR1 is SGHAT, CDR2 FQNNGV, per germline. This CDR3 comprises 13 residues. As DNA, the CDR3 is TGTGCCAGCAGCTGGGACAGGGGGAGTTGGGCTTTCTTT. Amino acids: CASSWDRGSWAFF.

The CDR3 nucleotides read TGTGCCAGCAGCTCCAGCGGGAGCTACGAGCAGTACTTC. Translating gives CASSSSGSYEQYF. The genes are TRBV27 and TRBJ2-7; 8 bases match TRBD2. CDR1 MNHEY and CDR2 SMNVEV come from the germline V gene (reference sequence). CDR3 size: 13 residues. V shed 6 bases and J 3 bases; nucleotides not matched to a gene: 4.

The chain combines TRBV7-8 with TRBJ1-1; 7 nucleotides agree with TRBD1. The trim removed 5 bases at V and 1 base at J, leaving 7 bases unmatched. Germline CDR1 is SGHVS and CDR2 is FQNEAQ. This CDR3 is 15 amino acids long. CDR3: CASSPTTGRNTEAFF. Here the CDR3 DNA reads TGTGCCAGCAGCCCGACGACAGGGAGGAACACTGAAGCTTTCTTT.

This clone was seen only once. The chain is built from TRBV5-1 and TRBJ2-1, with 7 nucleotides matching TRBD2. Germline CDR1 and CDR2: SGHRS and YFSETQ. The trim removed 0 bases at V and 7 bases at J, leaving 13 bases unmatched. The CDR3 spans 17 residues. The CDR3 loop is CASSLGIISGDDNEQFF. The DNA for the CDR3 is TGCGCCAGCAGCTTGGGAATAATCAGCGGGGATGATAATGAGCAGTTCTTC.

This clone was seen only once. The chain recombines TRBV11-2 with TRBJ1-1; no firm D call. Germline V gene lookup returns CDR1 SGHAT and CDR2 FQNNGV. This CDR3 is 14 amino acids long. Between the trimmed V and J ends, which lost 3 bases and 0 bases, there was a span of 8 bases. The CDR3: CASSLPTVNTEAFF. In DNA form, the CDR3 reads TGTGCCAGCAGCTTGCCTACAGTGAACACTGAAGCTTTCTTT.

In DNA, the CDR3 is TGTGCCAGCAGCTTTGGGACAGGGGATGACAATGAGCAGTTCTTC. The encoded protein is CASSFGTGDDNEQFF. The chain combines TRBV5-8 with TRBJ2-1, with TRBD1 matching 10 bases. The CDR3 is 15 amino acids. Losses at the gene ends were 2 bases for V and 5 bases for J; bases not matched to a gene: 4. Germline CDR1 SGHTS, CDR2 YDEGEE.

This clone has just one count. V gene TRBV7-9 combines with J gene TRBJ2-7; D perhaps matches TRBD1 (5 bases). Germline V gene lookup returns CDR1 SEHNR and CDR2 FQNEAQ (reference sequence). Trimming pared 0 bases from V and 4 bases from J, leaving 13 bases between. CDR3 size: 15 residues. The CDR3 protein is CASSLAPRDRYEQYF. CDR3 nucleotide sequence: TGTGCCAGCAGCTTAGCGCCCAGGGATCGGTACGAGCAGTACTTC.

The chain links TRBV15 to TRBJ2-7, with 14 bases fitting TRBD2. The CDR3 covers 17 residues. The trim removed 4 bases at V and 7 bases at J, leaving 12 bases unmatched. The germline V gene has CDR1 LNHNV and CDR2 YYDKDF (reference sequence). The CDR3 protein is CATSTGGGLAGVWEQYF. The CDR3 DNA reads as TGTGCCACCAGCACAGGGGGGGGACTAGCGGGAGTCTGGGAGCAGTACTTC.

The chain employs TRBV5-6 and TRBJ2-7, with TRBD1 matching over 8 bases. The V gene's germline CDR1 is SGHDT and CDR2 YYEEEE. Trimming cost V 4 bases and J 0 bases; bases outside gene matches: 6. The CDR3 has 15 residues. CDR3 residues: CASSLWTGLSYEQYF. CDR3 coding DNA: TGTGCCAGCAGCCTATGGACAGGGCTCTCCTACGAGCAGTACTTC.

DNA of the CDR3: TGTGCCAGCAGCTTAGAACTAAATTCGCATGAGCAGTTCTTC. It translates to CASSLELNSHEQFF. J is TRBJ2-1 and V is TRBV11-3; the D is unclear. V was clipped by 0 bases and J by 8 bases, with 11 bases between them. The germline V gene has CDR1 SGHNT and CDR2 YENEEA. This CDR3 is 14 amino acids long.

J is TRBJ2-1 and V is TRBV19, with 8 bases lining up with TRBD2. Germline V gene lookup returns CDR1 LNHDA and CDR2 SQIVND (reference sequence). Losses at the gene ends were 7 bases for V and 3 bases for J; bases not matched to a gene: 5. The CDR3 is 14 amino acids. The CDR3 here is CASTTSGGYNEQFF. Here the CDR3 DNA reads TGTGCCAGTACCACCAGCGGGGGCTACAATGAGCAGTTCTTC.

The CDR3 DNA reads as TGTGCCAGCAGCATGGGACTCTCAGGCGGGAATGAGCAGTTCTTC. This translates into CASSMGLSGGNEQFF. The chain employs TRBV9 and TRBJ2-1; D perhaps matches TRBD2 (6 bases). The CDR3 runs 15 residues. Looked up from germline, CDR1 is SGDLS and CDR2 is YYNGEE. Trimming took 4 bases from V and 7 from J, leaving 18 bases between them.

The V call is TRBV7-3, the J call TRBJ2-5; a possible D gene is TRBD2 (7 bases). V dropped 2 bases and J dropped 4 bases, with 14 bases sitting between them. Per the germline V gene, CDR1 is SGHTA and CDR2 is FQGTGA. CDR3 length: 15 amino acids. The CDR3 sequence: CASSLWGGEGETQYF. CDR3 DNA: TGTGCCAGCAGCTTATGGGGGGGCGAGGGAGAGACCCAGTACTTC.

The chain joins TRBV5-8 to TRBJ1-2; TRBD1 aligns across 7 bases. This CDR3 is built from 20 residues. V lost 2 bases, J lost 7 bases, and 26 bases stayed unmatched. In germline, CDR1 is SGHTS, CDR2 YDEGEE. The CDR3 sequence is CASSFLFPSLRSRGRGGYTF. In DNA form, the CDR3 reads TGTGCCAGCAGCTTTTTGTTTCCATCGCTTCGGTCGAGGGGGCGCGGTGGCTACACCTTC.

The chain recombines TRBV29-1 with TRBJ2-1, with 7 bases that match TRBD1. Germline V gene lookup returns CDR1 SQVTM and CDR2 ANQGSEA. V was clipped by 6 bases and J by 6 bases; unmatched bases: 11. This CDR3 region has 14 residues. The CDR3 protein is CSVADRAVGNEQFF. The CDR3 DNA is TGCAGCGTAGCCGACAGGGCTGTTGGCAATGAGCAGTTCTTC.

This clone was recorded only once. This chain joins TRBV4-1 and TRBJ2-7, with 8 bases fitting TRBD2. The CDR3 consists of 13 residues. The germline V gene encodes CDR1 MGHRA and CDR2 YSYEKL. The trim removed 5 bases at V and 5 bases at J, leaving 5 bases unmatched. The CDR3 reads CASSYSGMHEQYF. DNA of the CDR3: TGCGCCAGCAGCTATAGCGGGATGCACGAGCAGTACTTC.

The gene calls are TRBV7-9 and TRBJ2-1; weak D call: TRBD1 (6 bases). The CDR3 extends over 15 amino acids. V was shortened by 2 bases and J by 2 bases, with 10 bases between the two germline ends. In germline, CDR1 is SEHNR, CDR2 FQNEAQ (reference sequence). CDR3 sequence: CASSLSGVPYNEQFF. The CDR3 DNA is TGTGCCAGCAGCTTATCAGGGGTCCCCTACAATGAGCAGTTCTTC.

CDR3 loop: CASSLAWRGRGYTF. The DNA for the CDR3 is TGTGCCAGCAGCTTAGCGTGGAGGGGAAGGGGCTACACCTTC. The chain links TRBV7-9 to TRBJ1-2; tentatively, D is TRBD1 (5 bases). Trimming cost V 0 bases and J 8 bases, with 13 bases left between them. Germline V CDR1 and CDR2: SEHNR, FQNEAQ (reference sequence). The length of the CDR3 is 14 residues.

The chain links TRBV5-6 to TRBJ1-5; D is perhaps TRBD1 (5 bases). This CDR3 has 14 residues. Trimming took off 2 bases at V and 5 bases at J, with 11 bases between the two ends. CDR1 SGHDT and CDR2 YYEEEE come from the germline V gene. The CDR3 nucleotides read TGTGCCAGCAGCTTTAACACAGGCGATCAGCCCCAGCATTTT. Its protein product is CASSFNTGDQPQHF. Based on the CDR3 plus reference TRBV5-6 and TRBJ1-5, the full variable domain is DAGVTQSPTHLIKTRGQQVTLRCSPKSGHDTVSWYQQALGQGPQFIFQYYEEEERQRGNFPDRFSGHQFPNYSSELNVNALLLGDSALYLCASSFNTGDQPQHFGDGTRLSIL.

V and J are TRBV10-3 and TRBJ2-1; 11 positions agree with TRBD2. The germline CDR1 and CDR2 sequences are ENHRY and SYGVKD. The CDR3 has 18 residues. V dropped 4 bases and J dropped 0; count of bases not matched to a gene: 8. The CDR3 loop is CAISALAGGGSSYNEQFF. The CDR3 DNA reads TGTGCCATCAGTGCCTTAGCGGGAGGGGGCAGCTCCTACAATGAGCAGTTCTTC.

The rearrangement joins TRBV7-9 to TRBJ2-7, with 7 bases that match TRBD1. CDR3 length: 15 residues. The ends lost 4 bases at V and 5 bases at J; junction bases unmatched: 11. Germline V gene lookup returns CDR1 SEHNR and CDR2 FQNEAQ (reference sequence). Written as DNA, the CDR3 is TGTGCCAGCAGCTCTAAGACAGGGTTCCCTCACGAGCAGTACTTC. It specifies CASSSKTGFPHEQYF.

In DNA form, the CDR3 reads TGTGCCAGCAGCTTAACAGGGGGCTACAATGAGCAGTTCTTC. It codes for CASSLTGGYNEQFF. The chain links TRBV7-3 to TRBJ2-1; D might be TRBD1 (6 bases). The CDR3 runs to 14 residues. CDR1 and CDR2 from the germline V gene are SGHTA and FQGTGA. The V and J ends lost 0 bases and 3 bases respectively, with 6 bases between them.

The chain couples TRBV5-6 to TRBJ1-4, with D uncertain. CDR3 size: 12 residues. V was shortened by 5 bases and J by 5 bases, with 7 bases between the two germline ends. Germline CDR1 and CDR2: SGHDT and YYEEEE. Written as DNA, the CDR3 is TGTGCCAGCAGTCCGGGAAATGAAAAACTGTTTTTT. It is translated as CASSPGNEKLFF.

The chain has TRBV13 and TRBJ2-3; TRBD2 matches at 8 bases. Germline V gene lookup returns CDR1 PRHDT and CDR2 FYEKMQ (reference sequence). The CDR3 has 15 amino acids. V lost 5 bases to trimming and J lost 4 bases; unmatched junction nucleotides: 8. CDR3 sequence: CASSPGAGGPDTQYF. The DNA of the CDR3 is TGTGCCAGCAGCCCCGGGGCGGGAGGACCAGATACGCAGTATTTT.

The gene calls are TRBV27 and TRBJ2-1; D gene unclear. The germline CDR1 and CDR2 sequences are MNHEY and SMNVEV (reference sequence). Deletions cut 1 base from V and 6 bases from J, with 7 bases between. CDR3 length: 13 amino acids. This CDR3 reads CASSLYGGNEQFF. CDR3 in DNA: TGTGCCAGCAGTTTATACGGCGGCAATGAGCAGTTCTTC.